This T cell receptor (beta chain) is from a study of T cell repertoires in cytomegalovirus infection. Study details: As its CMV epitopes, the study selected recently identified HLA-C-restricted and well-studied HLA-B-restricted targets. Evidence of both CMV infection and a matching HLA type came from public TCR beta signatures.

Each CDR3 protein gets one entry after TCRdb re-called the reads with MiXCR. In the table there are about 830,000 distinct CDR3 sequences, about 33% of which are singletons. Trimming pared 7 bases from V and 4 bases from J, leaving 17 bases between. The CDR3 has 16 amino acids. The V gene's germline CDR1 is MNHEY and CDR2 SVGEGT. Concerning this clonotype: Its antigen is unknown.

Whole-study results and caveats: CMV carriers having the relevant HLA were flagged by cumulative public TCR beta family frequency.

The V and J genes are TRBV6-2 or TRBV6-3 and TRBJ1-6; D is ambiguous. This clonotype was obtained from a human donor in good health (CMV status not recorded). Some clones in this sample may be carry-over from other donors' samples. Sequencing used cultured CD8+ T cells from PBMCs, obtained from culture after CMV antigen stimulation. The DNA of the CDR3 is TGTGCCAGCAAGCCAGAATATCGAAGGTATAATTCACCCCTCCACTTT. This translates into CASKPEYRRYNSPLHF.